The T cell receptor beta chain under discussion was sequenced for a study of breast tumors, draining lymph nodes, adjacent tissues. Study findings and constraints: Tumors had less TCR diversity than lymph nodes, more than nontumor tissue. Data only fit, rather than demonstrated, lymph node origin of most tumor T cells.

About this clonotype: Its antigen is as yet unknown.

Breast cancer patients provided tissue from their axillary draining lymph nodes. TCRdb fed the multiplex PCR reads into MiXCR, producing one record per CDR3 protein. The sample lists about 180,000 distinct CDR3 sequences, 30% to 40% seen once, with 3.8% in the top ten. The TCR sequence derives from a female donor with breast cancer. Some clones in this sample may be carry-over from other donors' samples. Source material: axillary lymph node tissue.

In DNA, the CDR3 is TGCAGCGTGGACAGCGTCGTCGGAAATCCCAGGCGTACCGATGAGCAGTTCTTC. Translated, it gives CSVDSVVGNPRRTDEQFF. The chain combines TRBV29-1 with TRBJ2-1, with a weak D call TRBD1 (6 bases). The CDR3 loop spans 18 amino acids. From germline, CDR1 is SQVTM and CDR2 ANQGSEA. V lost 6 bases and J 8 bases, leaving 32 bases between the germline ends.